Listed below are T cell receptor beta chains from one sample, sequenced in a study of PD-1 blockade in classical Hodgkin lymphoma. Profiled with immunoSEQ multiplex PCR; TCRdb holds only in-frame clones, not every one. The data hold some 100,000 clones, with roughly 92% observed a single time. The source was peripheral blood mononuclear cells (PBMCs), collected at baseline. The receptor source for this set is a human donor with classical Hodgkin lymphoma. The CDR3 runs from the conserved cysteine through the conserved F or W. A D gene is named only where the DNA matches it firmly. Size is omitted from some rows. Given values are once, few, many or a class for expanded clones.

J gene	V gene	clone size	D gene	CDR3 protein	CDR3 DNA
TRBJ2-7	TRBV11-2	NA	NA	CASSLDWGSRSYEQYF	TGTGCCAGCAGCTTAGATTGGGGGAGCCGCAGCTACGAGCAGTACTTC
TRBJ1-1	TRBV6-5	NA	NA	CASRRAGAEAFF	TGTGCCAGCAGGAGGGCGGGGGCTGAAGCTTTCTTT
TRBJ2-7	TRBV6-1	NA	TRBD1	CASSDFGQGAGYEQYF	TGTGCCAGCAGTGACTTCGGACAGGGGGCTGGGTACGAGCAGTACTTC
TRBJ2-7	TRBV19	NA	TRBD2	CASSTSGRGPYEQYF	TGTGCCAGTAGTACTAGCGGGAGGGGGCCCTACGAGCAGTACTTC
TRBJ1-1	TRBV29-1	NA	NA	CSVEPVGNTEAFF	TGCAGCGTTGAGCCCGTGGGGAACACTGAAGCTTTCTTT
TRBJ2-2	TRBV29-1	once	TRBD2	CSVVAGGTGELFF	TGCAGCGTCGTAGCGGGGGGAACCGGGGAGCTGTTTTTT
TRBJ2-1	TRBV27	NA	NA	CASRTGTLSEQFF	TGTGCCAGCAGGACCGGGACACTCAGTGAGCAGTTCTTC
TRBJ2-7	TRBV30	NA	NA	CAWSRLTYEQYF	TGTGCCTGGAGTAGGTTAACCTACGAGCAGTACTTC
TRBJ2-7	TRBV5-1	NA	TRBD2	CASSSVGPSGDEQYF	TGCGCCAGCAGTTCAGTCGGGCCTAGCGGGGACGAGCAGTACTTC
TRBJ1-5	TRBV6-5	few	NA	CASSRQGTRNQPQHF	TGTGCCAGCAGTCGACAAGGGACACGCAATCAGCCCCAGCATTTT
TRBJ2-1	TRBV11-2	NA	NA	CASSLLRGANEQFF	TGTGCCAGCAGCTTACTCCGGGGGGCCAATGAGCAGTTCTTC
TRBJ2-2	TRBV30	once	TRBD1	CAWSGTGYTGELFF	TGTGCCTGGTCCGGGACAGGATACACCGGGGAGCTGTTTTTT
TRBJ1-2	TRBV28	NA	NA	CASSSRQSRRANYGYTF	TGTGCCAGCAGTTCCCGCCAAAGTAGGAGGGCTAACTATGGCTACACCTTC
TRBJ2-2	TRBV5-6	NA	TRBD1	CASSRGLMNTGELFF	TGTGCCAGCAGCAGGGGGCTGATGAACACCGGGGAGCTGTTTTTT
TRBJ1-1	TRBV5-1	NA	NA	CASSVGGNTEAFF	TGCGCCAGCAGCGTGGGAGGGAACACTGAAGCTTTCTTT
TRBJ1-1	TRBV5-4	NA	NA	CASSFGPGAAEAFF	TGTGCCAGCAGCTTTGGGCCTGGGGCGGCTGAAGCTTTCTTT
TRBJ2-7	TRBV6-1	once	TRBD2	CASSDIGLAGVDEQYF	TGTGCCAGCAGTGATATCGGACTAGCGGGAGTCGACGAGCAGTACTTC
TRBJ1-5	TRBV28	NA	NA	CASSRQALSYRPQHF	TGTGCCAGCAGCAGACAGGCCCTTTCCTACCGGCCCCAGCATTTT
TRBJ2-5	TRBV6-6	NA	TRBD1	CASTGTVQETQYF	TGTGCCAGCACCGGGACAGTCCAAGAGACCCAGTACTTC
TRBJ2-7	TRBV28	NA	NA	CASSLDLSYEQYF	TGTGCCAGCAGTTTAGACCTATCCTACGAGCAGTACTTC
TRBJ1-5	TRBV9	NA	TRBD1	CASSVGRAGGLSNQPQHF	TGTGCCAGCAGCGTAGGAAGGGCAGGGGGCCTTAGCAATCAGCCCCAGCATTTT
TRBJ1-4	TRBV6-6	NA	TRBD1	CASSSPGQGFGKLFF	TGTGCCAGCAGTTCCCCGGGACAGGGGTTTGGAAAACTGTTTTTT
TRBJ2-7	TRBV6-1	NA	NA	CASSVPGRAYEQYF	TGTGCCAGCAGTGTCCCGGGACGAGCCTACGAGCAGTACTTC
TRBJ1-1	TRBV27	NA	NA	CASSSGREAFF	TGTGCCAGCAGTTCAGGGCGGGAAGCTTTCTTT
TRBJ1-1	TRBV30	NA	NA	CAWSLQMNTEAFF	TGTGCCTGGAGTCTTCAGATGAACACTGAAGCTTTCTTT
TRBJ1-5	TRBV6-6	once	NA	CASSYNSDDQPQHF	TGTGCCAGCAGTTACAACAGCGACGATCAGCCCCAGCATTTT